This record concerns one TCR beta chain sequence. This CDR3 is built from 15 residues. V shed 5 bases and J 6 bases; nucleotides not matched to a gene: 9. Germline V gene sequence: CDR1 MNHEY, CDR2 SMNVEV (reference sequence). The source of the sample is a study of PD-L1 blockade in urothelial cancer. Here immunoSEQ multiplex PCR was the method, and the copy in TCRdb shows in-frame clones only, minus some. The table records about 88,000 clones, 90% of them present only once. The TCR comes from a man aged 60 to 69 with urothelial cancer. The V and J genes are TRBV27 and TRBJ2-7; 11 bases fit TRBD2. Specimen: PBMCs, collected around atezolizumab (anti-PD-L1) treatment. DNA of the CDR3: TGTGCCAGCAGTCCCCTTAGCGGGGGGGCCTTCGAGCAGTACTTC. It yields the protein CASSPLSGGAFEQYF.